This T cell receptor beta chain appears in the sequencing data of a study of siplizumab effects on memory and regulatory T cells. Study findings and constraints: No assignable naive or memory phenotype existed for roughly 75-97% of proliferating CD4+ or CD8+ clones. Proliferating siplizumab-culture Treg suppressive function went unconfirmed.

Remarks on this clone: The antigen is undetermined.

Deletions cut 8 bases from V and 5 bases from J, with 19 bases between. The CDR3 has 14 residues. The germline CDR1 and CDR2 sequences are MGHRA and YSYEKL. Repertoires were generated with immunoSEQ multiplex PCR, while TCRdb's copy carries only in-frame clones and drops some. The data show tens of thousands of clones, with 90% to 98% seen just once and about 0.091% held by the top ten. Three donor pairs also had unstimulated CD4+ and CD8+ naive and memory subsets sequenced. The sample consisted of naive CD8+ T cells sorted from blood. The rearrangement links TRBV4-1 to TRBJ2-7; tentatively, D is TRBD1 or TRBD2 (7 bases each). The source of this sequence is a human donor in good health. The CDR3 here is CASLPIAGGDEQYF. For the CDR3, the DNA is TGCGCCAGCCTCCCTATCGCAGGGGGGGACGAGCAGTACTTC.